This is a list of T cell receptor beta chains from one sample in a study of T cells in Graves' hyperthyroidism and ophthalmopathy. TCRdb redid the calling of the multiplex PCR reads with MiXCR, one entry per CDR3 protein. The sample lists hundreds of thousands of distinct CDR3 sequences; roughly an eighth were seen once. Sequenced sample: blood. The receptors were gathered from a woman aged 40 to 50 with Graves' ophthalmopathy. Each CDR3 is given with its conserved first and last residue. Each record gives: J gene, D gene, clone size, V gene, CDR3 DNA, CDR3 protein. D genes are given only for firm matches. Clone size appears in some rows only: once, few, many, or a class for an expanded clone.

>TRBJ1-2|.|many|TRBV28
TGTGCCAGCCGGGAGGGGCTCTATGGCTACACCTTC
CASREGLYGYTF
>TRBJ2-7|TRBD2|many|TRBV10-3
TGTGCCACGACTAGCGGGACCTACGAGCAGTACTTC
CATTSGTYEQYF
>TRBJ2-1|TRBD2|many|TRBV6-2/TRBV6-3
TGTGCCAGCAGGGGACTAGCGGGAGTGGTGTTCTTC
CASRGLAGVVFF
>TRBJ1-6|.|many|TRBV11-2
TGTGCCAGCAGCTCCTCTCAGGGTTTCAATTCACCCCTCCACTTT
CASSSSQGFNSPLHF
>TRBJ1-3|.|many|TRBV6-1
TGTGCCAGCTGGACGCAGAGCTCTGGAAACACCATATATTTT
CASWTQSSGNTIYF
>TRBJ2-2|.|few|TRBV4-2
TGTGCCAGCAGCCAAGGGTCGACGGGGACCAACACCGGGGAGCTGTTTTTT
CASSQGSTGTNTGELFF
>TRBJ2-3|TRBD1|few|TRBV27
TGTGCCAGCAGTTTACTCAGGGGGCACACAGATACGCAGTATTTT
CASSLLRGHTDTQYF
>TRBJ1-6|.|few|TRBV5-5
TGTGCCAGCAGCCACATAGGGGAAAAACCCTATAATTCACCCCTCCACTTT
CASSHIGEKPYNSPLHF
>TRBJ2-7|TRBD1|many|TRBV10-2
TGCGCCAGCAGTGGAGGATCGAGCGCGGGACAGGGTAGGGGCGAGCAGTACTTC
CASSGGSSAGQGRGEQYF
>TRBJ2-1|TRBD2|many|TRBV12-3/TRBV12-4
TGTGCCAGCAGTATCGGGACTAGCTATGAGCAGTTCTTC
CASSIGTSYEQFF
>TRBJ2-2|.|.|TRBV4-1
TGCGCCAGCAGCCAAGACCCCAGGGCAAGCGGGGAGCTGTTTTTT
CASSQDPRASGELFF
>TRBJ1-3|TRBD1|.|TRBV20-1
TGCAGTGCTACGCCCGGGACAGGGGGAAACACCATATATTTT
CSATPGTGGNTIYF
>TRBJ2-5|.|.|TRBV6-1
TGTGCCAGCAGCGCCAACGGAGCTTTGGGAGAGACCCAGTACTTC
CASSANGALGETQYF
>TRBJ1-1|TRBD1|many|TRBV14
TGTGCCAGCACCCTGGTCACAGGGGCCCAAGCTTTCTTT
CASTLVTGAQAFF
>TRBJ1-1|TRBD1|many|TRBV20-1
TGCAGTGCTCTCCCTTTGGTCCCGACAGGGGGCAGTACTGAAGCTTTCTTT
CSALPLVPTGGSTEAFF
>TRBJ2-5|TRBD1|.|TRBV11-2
TGTGCCAGCAGCTCGGACGGGAGGCGGGGACAGGGTGATCGGGAGACCCAGTACTTC
CASSSDGRRGQGDRETQYF
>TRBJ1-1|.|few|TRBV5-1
TGCGCCAGCAGCTTAAGCCAGGGGATGACTGAAGCTTTCTTT
CASSLSQGMTEAFF
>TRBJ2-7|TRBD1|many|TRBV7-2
TGTGCCAGCAGCCAGACAGGGGAGCAGTACTTC
CASSQTGEQYF
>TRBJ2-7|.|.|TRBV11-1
TGTGCCAGCAGCTTAGGATGGGCAGGGAACGAGCAGTACTTC
CASSLGWAGNEQYF
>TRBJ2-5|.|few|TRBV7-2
TGTGCCAGCAGCGAGACTCCCGGGACAAAAGAGACCCAGTACTTC
CASSETPGTKETQYF
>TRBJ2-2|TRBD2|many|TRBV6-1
TGTGCCAGCAGTGATCTCAGGGTAGCGGGGGGGCCTATCACCGGGGAGCTGTTTTTT
CASSDLRVAGGPITGELFF
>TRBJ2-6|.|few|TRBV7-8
TGTGCCAGCAGCTTCGATATGGGTTCCGCAGCTACCGGGGCCAACGTCCTGACTTTC
CASSFDMGSAATGANVLTF
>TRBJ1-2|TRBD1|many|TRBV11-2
TGTGCCAGCAGCTTCTCAACAGGGGGCCATAACTATGGCTACACCTTC
CASSFSTGGHNYGYTF
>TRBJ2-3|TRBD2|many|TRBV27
TGTGCCAGCAGTTTAACTAGCGGGATGAGCACAGATACGCAGTATTTT
CASSLTSGMSTDTQYF
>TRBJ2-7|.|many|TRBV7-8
TGTGCCAGCAGCTCTAGAGTTCTCGATGGGGGGAGCTACGAGCAGTACTTC
CASSSRVLDGGSYEQYF
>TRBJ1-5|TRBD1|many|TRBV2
TGTGCCAGCAGTGAATGGACAGGGCCGCAGCCCCAGCATTTT
CASSEWTGPQPQHF
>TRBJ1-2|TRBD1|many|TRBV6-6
TGTGCCAGCAGTTACGCGACAGGGGCTCCTAACTATGGCTACACCTTC
CASSYATGAPNYGYTF
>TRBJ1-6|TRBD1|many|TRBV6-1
TGTGCCAGCAGACCCGGGACAGCGAATAATTCACCCCTCCACTTT
CASRPGTANNSPLHF
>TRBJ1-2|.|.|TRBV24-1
TGTGCCACCAGTGATTCATCAGGGGTTTCAAGGGGGGCAAACTATGGCTACACCTTC
CATSDSSGVSRGANYGYTF
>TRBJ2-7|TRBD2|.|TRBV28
TGTGCCAGCAGTTTCCCTGCTTGGGGCGGGAGTGGCGTCTACGAGCAGTACTTC
CASSFPAWGGSGVYEQYF
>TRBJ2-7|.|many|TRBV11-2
.
CASSFGPGTYEQYF
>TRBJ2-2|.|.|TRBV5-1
TGCGCCAGCAGCTTGGCCAAAAATTCCGCACCCACCTACACCGGGGAGCTGTTTTTT
CASSLAKNSAPTYTGELFF
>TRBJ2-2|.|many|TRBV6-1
TGTGCCAGCAGTGAAGACGGCAGGGGCGGCGAGGCCGGGGAGCTGTTTTTT
CASSEDGRGGEAGELFF
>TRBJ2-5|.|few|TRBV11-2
TGTGCCAGCAGCCTAGGGGTAGAGACCCAGTACTTC
CASSLGVETQYF
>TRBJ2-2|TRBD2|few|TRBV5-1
TGCGCCAGCAGCCGACTAGCGGGGTCGTCCGGGGAGCTGTTTTTT
CASSRLAGSSGELFF
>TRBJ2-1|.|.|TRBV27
TGTGCCACCTGGGGTAGGTCCTACAATGAGCAGTTCTTC
CATWGRSYNEQFF
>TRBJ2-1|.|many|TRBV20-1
TGCAGTGCCCTAGGGGGGCGGAATTGGGGTGAGCAGTTCTTC
CSALGGRNWGEQFF
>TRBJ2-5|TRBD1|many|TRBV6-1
TGTGCCAGCAGTGGTATGACAGGGGCAATCCAAGAGACCCAGTACTTC
CASSGMTGAIQETQYF
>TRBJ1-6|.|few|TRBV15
TGTGCCACCAGCAGAGTAAAGAATAATTCACCCCTCCACTTT
CATSRVKNNSPLHF
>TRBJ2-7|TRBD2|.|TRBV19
TGTGCCAGTAGTATAGGGGCTAGCGGGAGCTACGAGCAGTACTTC
CASSIGASGSYEQYF
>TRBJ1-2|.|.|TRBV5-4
TGTGCCAGCAGCTTACACCACGGCAGGCCTAACTATGGCTACACCTTC
CASSLHHGRPNYGYTF
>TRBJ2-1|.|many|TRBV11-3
TGTGCCAGCAGCTTTGGACAGACTTCATACAATGAGCAGTTCTTC
CASSFGQTSYNEQFF
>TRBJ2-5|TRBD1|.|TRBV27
TGTGCCAGCAGTGTTAGACAGGGGGCGACGGTGACCCAGTACTTC
CASSVRQGATVTQYF
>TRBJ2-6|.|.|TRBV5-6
TGTGCCAGCAGCTCTTTACGAGTCGCAGGGACTGGGGCCAACGTCCTGACTTTC
CASSSLRVAGTGANVLTF
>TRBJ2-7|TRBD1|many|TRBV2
TGTGCCAGCGCGAGGGACAGGGCCTTATACGAGCAGTACTTC
CASARDRALYEQYF
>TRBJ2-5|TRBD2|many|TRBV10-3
TGTGCCATCAGCGAGGGGAGGGGATTAGCAGAGACCCAGTACTTC
CAISEGRGLAETQYF
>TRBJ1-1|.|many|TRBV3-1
TGTGCCAGCAGCCAAGGTGACCGAAGGGACACTGAAGCTTTCTTT
CASSQGDRRDTEAFF
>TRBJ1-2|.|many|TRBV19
TGTGCCAGTAGTAACGGAGGGGACCGATACACCTTC
CASSNGGDRYTF
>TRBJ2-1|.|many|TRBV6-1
TGTGCCAGCAGACTGCCCCAAGTGCTACACAATGAGCAGTTCTTC
CASRLPQVLHNEQFF
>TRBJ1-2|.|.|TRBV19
TGTGCCAGTGGTATACAACAGGGTTCTAACTATGGCTACACCTTC
CASGIQQGSNYGYTF
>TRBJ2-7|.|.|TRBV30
TGTGCCTGGGAGGGAAGCGTCGAGCAGTACTTC
CAWEGSVEQYF
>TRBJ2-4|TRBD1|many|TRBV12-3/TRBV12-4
TGTGCCAGCAGGAGTCCCGGGACAGGGGGTGGCGGCATTCAGTACTTC
CASRSPGTGGGGIQYF
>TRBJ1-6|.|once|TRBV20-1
TGCAGTGCTAGACCAACAAACCAGGGATATTCACCCCTCCACTTT
CSARPTNQGYSPLHF
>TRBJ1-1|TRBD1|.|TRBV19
TGTGCCAGTAGTAGTCGGAGACAGGGGGGGACTGAAGCTTTCTTT
CASSSRRQGGTEAFF